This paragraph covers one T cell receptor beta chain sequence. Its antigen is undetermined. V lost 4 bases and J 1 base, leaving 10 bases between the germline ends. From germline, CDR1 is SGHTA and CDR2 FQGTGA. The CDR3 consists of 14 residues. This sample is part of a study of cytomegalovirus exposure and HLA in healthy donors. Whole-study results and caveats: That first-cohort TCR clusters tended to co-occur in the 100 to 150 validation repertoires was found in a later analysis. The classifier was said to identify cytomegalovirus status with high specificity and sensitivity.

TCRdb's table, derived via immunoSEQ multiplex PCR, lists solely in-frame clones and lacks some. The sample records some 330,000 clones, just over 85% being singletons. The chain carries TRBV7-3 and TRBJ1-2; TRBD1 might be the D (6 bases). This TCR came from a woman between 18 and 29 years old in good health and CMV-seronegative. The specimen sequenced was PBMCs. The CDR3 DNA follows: TGTGCCAGCAGCTGGGACAATCATAACTATGGCTACACCTTC. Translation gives CASSWDNHNYGYTF.